The clone carrying this T cell receptor (beta chain) turned up a few times. The protocol was immunoSEQ multiplex PCR, while the TCRdb copy is restricted to in-frame clones and leaves out a portion. Counted here are 100,000 to 150,000 clones, 88% occurring once; the ten biggest clones make up about 2.1%. This record comes from a study of blood T cell repertoires in COVID-19. Background on the study: Sources were T cells, B-cell-depleted T cells, or PBMCs; the material itself was cDNA or gDNA.

Per germline, CDR1 SGHTA and CDR2 FQGNSA. This CDR3 has 16 amino acids. Deletions cut 5 bases from V and 9 bases from J, with 23 bases between. The sequence was collected from a man between 65 and 79 years old with active COVID-19. The rearrangement links TRBV7-2 to TRBJ2-1; a possible D gene is TRBD1 (6 bases). Sequencing input: peripheral blood. The chain's CDR3 is CASSQGSTRRGGEQFF. CDR3 bases: TGTGCCAGCAGCCAGGGGTCCACCCGTCGGGGTGGTGAGCAGTTCTTC.